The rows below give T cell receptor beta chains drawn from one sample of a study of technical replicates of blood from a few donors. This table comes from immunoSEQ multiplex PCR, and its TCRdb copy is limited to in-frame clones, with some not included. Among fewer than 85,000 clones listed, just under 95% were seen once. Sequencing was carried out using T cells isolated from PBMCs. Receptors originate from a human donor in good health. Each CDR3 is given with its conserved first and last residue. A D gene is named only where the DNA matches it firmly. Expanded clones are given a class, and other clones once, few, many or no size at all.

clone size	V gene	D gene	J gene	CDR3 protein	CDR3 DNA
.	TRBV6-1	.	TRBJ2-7	CASSEAPRAGVLEQYF	TGTGCCAGCAGTGAAGCCCCGCGAGCGGGTGTACTCGAGCAGTACTTC
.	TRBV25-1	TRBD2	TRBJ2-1	CASSEGGSGGYEQFF	TGTGCCAGCAGTGAAGGAGGTAGCGGGGGATATGAGCAGTTCTTC
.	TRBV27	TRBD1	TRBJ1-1	CASLSLRDRGRTEAFF	TGTGCCAGCCTCTCCCTCCGGGACAGGGGGCGTACTGAAGCTTTCTTT
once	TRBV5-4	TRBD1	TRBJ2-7	CASSGKNTGTGVYYEQYF	TGTGCCAGCAGCGGAAAGAACACCGGGACAGGGGTTTACTACGAGCAGTACTTC
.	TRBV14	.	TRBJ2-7	CASSQEAPREQYF	TGTGCCAGCAGCCAGGAGGCCCCCCGGGAGCAGTACTTC
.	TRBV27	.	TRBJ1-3	CASRLSGAGNTIYF	TGTGCCAGCAGGCTATCAGGGGCTGGAAACACCATATATTTT
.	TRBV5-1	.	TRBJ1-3	CASSLLPGETIYF	TGCGCCAGCAGCTTGCTCCCCGGGGAGACCATATATTTT
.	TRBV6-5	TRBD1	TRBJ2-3	CASRDRAWGTDTQYF	TGTGCCAGCAGGGACAGGGCGTGGGGCACAGATACGCAGTATTTT
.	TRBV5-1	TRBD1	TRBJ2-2	CASRVRQGSTGELFF	TGCGCCAGCAGGGTACGACAGGGTTCCACCGGGGAGCTGTTTTTT
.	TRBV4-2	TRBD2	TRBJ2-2	CASRRNLGVAGGTGELFF	TGTGCCAGCAGACGTAACCTTGGGGTAGCGGGGGGCACCGGGGAGCTGTTTTTT
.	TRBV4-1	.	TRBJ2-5	CASSQYTGRETQYF	TGCGCCAGCAGCCAGTACACAGGGCGGGAGACCCAGTACTTC
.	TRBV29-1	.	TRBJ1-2	CSTGQPLYGYTF	TGCAGTACTGGACAGCCATTATATGGCTACACCTTC
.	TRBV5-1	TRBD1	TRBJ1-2	CASSSGQTLNYGYTF	TGCGCCAGCAGCTCGGGACAGACCCTTAACTATGGCTACACCTTC
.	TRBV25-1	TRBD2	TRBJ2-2	CASSEWKGGTGELFF	TGTGCCAGCAGTGAATGGAAGGGAGGGACCGGGGAGCTGTTTTTT
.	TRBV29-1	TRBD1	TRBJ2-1	CSVAPGWQGAGSEQFF	TGCAGCGTAGCCCCCGGATGGCAGGGGGCCGGTAGTGAGCAGTTCTTC
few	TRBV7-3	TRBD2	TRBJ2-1	CASSLGAAGGRTNEQFF	TGTGCCAGCAGCTTAGGGGCAGCGGGGGGGAGGACGAATGAGCAGTTCTTC
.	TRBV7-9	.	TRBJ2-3	CASSHPPRLRTDTQYF	TGTGCCAGCAGCCACCCCCCCCGACTACGCACAGATACGCAGTATTTT
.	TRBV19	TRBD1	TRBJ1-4	CASRNVGRGTGANEKLFF	TGTGCCAGTAGGAATGTGGGACGGGGGACAGGGGCTAATGAAAAACTGTTTTTT
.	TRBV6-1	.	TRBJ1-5	CARAAGSSNQPQHF	TGTGCCAGGGCCGCGGGATCATCCAATCAGCCCCAGCATTTT
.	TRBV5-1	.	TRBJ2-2	CASSLAGNTGELFF	TGCGCCAGCAGCTTAGCGGGTAACACCGGGGAGCTGTTTTTT
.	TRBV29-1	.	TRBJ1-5	CSVVTGSPGPQHF	TGCAGCGTTGTTACAGGGTCTCCAGGGCCCCAGCATTTT
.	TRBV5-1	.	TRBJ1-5	CASSLGQNNQPQHF	TGCGCCAGCAGCTTGGGACAGAACAATCAGCCCCAGCATTTT
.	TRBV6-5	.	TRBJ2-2	CASSFIANTGELFF	TGTGCCAGCAGTTTTATCGCGAACACCGGGGAGCTGTTTTTT
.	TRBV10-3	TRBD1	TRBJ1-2	CATTGTGEFLGYTF	TGTGCCACGACCGGGACAGGGGAGTTTCTTGGCTACACCTTC
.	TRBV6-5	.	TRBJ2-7	CASSARTGYEQYF	TGTGCCAGCAGTGCGCGGACTGGCTACGAGCAGTACTTC
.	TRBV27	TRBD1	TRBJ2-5	CASSFGTGALETQYF	TGTGCCAGCAGTTTTGGGACAGGGGCACTAGAGACCCAGTACTTC
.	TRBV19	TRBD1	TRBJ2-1	CASSIFDSGQAYNEQFF	TGTGCCAGTAGTATCTTTGACTCGGGACAGGCTTACAATGAGCAGTTCTTC
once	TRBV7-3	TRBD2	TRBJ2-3	CASSLLAGATDTQYF	TGTGCCAGCAGCCTACTAGCGGGGGCCACAGATACGCAGTATTTT
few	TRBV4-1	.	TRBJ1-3	CASSQLGTGSIRSGNTIYF	TGCGCCAGCAGCCAATTGGGAACCGGGAGCATCCGCTCTGGAAACACCATATATTTT
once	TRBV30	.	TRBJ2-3	CAWSVQAGDDTQYF	TGTGCCTGGAGTGTCCAAGCGGGTGACGATACGCAGTATTTT
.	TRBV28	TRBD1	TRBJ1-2	CASSTTGAGYTF	TGTGCCAGCAGCACGACAGGGGCCGGCTACACCTTC
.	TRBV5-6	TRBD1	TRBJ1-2	CASSLRTGANYGYTF	TGTGCCAGCAGCTTACGGACAGGGGCTAACTATGGCTACACCTTC
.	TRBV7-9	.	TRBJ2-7	CASSLVGARYEQYF	TGTGCCAGCAGCTTAGTGGGGGCCAGGTACGAGCAGTACTTC
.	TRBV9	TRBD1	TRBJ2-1	CASSVVGDSLNEQFF	TGTGCCAGCAGCGTAGTGGGGGACAGCCTCAATGAGCAGTTCTTC
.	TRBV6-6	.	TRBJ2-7	CASTHGGELSRYF	TGTGCCAGCACCCACGGGGGAGAGCTTTCTCGGTACTTC
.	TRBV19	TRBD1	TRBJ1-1	CASSTGQGPNTEAFF	TGTGCCAGTAGTACCGGACAGGGCCCGAACACTGAAGCTTTCTTT
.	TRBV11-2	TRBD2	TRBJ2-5	CASSFAGVQETQYF	TGTGCCAGCAGCTTCGCGGGGGTCCAAGAGACCCAGTACTTC
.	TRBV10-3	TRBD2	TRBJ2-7	CAISEDSGRVTYEQYF	TGTGCCATCAGTGAAGATAGCGGGAGGGTAACCTACGAGCAGTACTTC
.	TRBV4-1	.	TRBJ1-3	CASSQPELGLGNTIYF	TGCGCCAGCAGCCAACCCGAACTAGGACTTGGAAACACCATATATTTT
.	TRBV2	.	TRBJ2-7	CASSERQAALYEQYF	TGTGCCAGCAGTGAAAGACAGGCCGCCCTCTACGAGCAGTACTTC
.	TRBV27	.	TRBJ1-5	CASSLTGFSNQPQHF	TGTGCCAGCAGTTTAACAGGGTTTAGCAATCAGCCCCAGCATTTT
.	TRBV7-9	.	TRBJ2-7	CASSGKTSIYEQYF	TGTGCCAGCAGCGGGAAGACTAGTATCTACGAGCAGTACTTC
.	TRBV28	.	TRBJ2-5	CASRPRGVKQETQYF	TGTGCCAGCAGACCGCGCGGGGTAAAACAAGAGACCCAGTACTTC